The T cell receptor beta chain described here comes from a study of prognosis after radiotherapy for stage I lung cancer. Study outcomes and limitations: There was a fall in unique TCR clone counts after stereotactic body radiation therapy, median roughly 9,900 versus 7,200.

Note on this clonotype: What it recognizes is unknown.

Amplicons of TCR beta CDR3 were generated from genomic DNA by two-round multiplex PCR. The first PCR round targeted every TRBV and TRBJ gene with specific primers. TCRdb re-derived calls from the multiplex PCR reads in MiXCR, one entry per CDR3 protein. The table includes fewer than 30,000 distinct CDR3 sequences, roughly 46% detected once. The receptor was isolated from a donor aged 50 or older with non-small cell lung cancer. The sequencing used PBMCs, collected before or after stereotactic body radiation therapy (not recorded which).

CDR3 protein: CATSERKGGRGYTF. The CDR3 DNA follows: TGTGCCACCAGTGAACGGAAAGGGGGCAGAGGCTACACCTTC. V and J are TRBV24-1 and TRBJ1-2, with TRBD1 matching 7 bases. This CDR3 spans 14 amino acids. V trimming: 4 bases; J trimming: 8 bases; junction bases outside the gene matches: 9. The V gene's germline CDR1 is KGHDR and CDR2 SFDVKD.